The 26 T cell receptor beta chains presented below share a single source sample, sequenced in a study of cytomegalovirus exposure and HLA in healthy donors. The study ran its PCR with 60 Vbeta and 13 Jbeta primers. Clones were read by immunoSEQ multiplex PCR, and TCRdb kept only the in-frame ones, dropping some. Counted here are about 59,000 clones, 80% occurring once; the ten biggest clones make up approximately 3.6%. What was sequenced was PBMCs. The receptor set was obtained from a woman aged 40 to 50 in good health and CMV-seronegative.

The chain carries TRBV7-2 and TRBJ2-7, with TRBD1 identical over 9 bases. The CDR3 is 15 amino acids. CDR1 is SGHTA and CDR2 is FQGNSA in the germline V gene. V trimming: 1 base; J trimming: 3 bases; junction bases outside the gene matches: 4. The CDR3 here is CASSLVGTGFYEQYF. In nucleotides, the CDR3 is TGTGCCAGCAGCTTAGTGGGGACAGGGTTCTACGAGCAGTACTTC. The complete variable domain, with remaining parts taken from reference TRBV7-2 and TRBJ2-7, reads GAGVSQSPSNKVTEKGKDVELRCDPISGHTALYWYRQSLGQGLEFLIYFQGNSAPDKSGLPSDRFSAERTGGSVSTLTIQRTQQEDSAVYLCASSLVGTGFYEQYFGPGTRLTVT.

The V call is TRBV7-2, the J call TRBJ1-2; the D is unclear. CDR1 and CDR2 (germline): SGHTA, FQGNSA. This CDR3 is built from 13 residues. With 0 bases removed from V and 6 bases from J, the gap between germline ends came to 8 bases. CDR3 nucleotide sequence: TGTGCCAGCAGCTTAGCTTTCGGGAATGGCTACACCTTC. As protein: CASSLAFGNGYTF.

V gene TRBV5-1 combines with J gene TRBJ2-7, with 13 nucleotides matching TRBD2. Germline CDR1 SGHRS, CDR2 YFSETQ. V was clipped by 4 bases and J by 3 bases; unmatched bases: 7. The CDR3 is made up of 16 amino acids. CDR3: CASSPRTSGSGYEQYF. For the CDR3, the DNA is TGCGCCAGCAGCCCAAGGACTAGCGGGAGTGGCTACGAGCAGTACTTC.

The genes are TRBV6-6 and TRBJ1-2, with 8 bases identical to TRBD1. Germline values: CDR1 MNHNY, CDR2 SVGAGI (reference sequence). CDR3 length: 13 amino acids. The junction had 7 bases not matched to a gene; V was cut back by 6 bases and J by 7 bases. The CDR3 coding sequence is TGTGCCAGCAGGCGACAGGGGTCGGGTGGCTACACCTTC. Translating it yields CASRRQGSGGYTF.

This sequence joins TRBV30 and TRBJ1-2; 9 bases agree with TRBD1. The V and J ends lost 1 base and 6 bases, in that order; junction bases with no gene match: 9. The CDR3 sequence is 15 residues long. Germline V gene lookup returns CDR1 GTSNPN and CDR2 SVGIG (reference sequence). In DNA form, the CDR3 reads TGTGCCTGGAGTGAAACCGGGACAGGGAAGAATGGCTACACCTTC. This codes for CAWSETGTGKNGYTF. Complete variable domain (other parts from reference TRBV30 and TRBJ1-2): SQTIHQWPATLVQPVGSPLSLECTVEGTSNPNLYWYRQAAGRGLQLLFYSVGIGQISSEVPQNLSASRPQDRQFILSSKKLLLSDSGFYLCAWSETGTGKNGYTFGSGTRLTVV.

Here the CDR3 reads CAWSNAQGVFTSGELFF. DNA for the CDR3: TGTGCCTGGAGTAATGCCCAGGGGGTGTTCACGTCCGGGGAGCTGTTTTTT. The chain employs TRBV30 and TRBJ2-2; the match to TRBD1 covers 7 bases. CDR3 length equals 17 residues. J gave up 6 bases and V 2 bases, and 15 bases lay outside the gene matches. Germline-derived CDR1 and CDR2 are GTSNPN and SVGIG (reference sequence).

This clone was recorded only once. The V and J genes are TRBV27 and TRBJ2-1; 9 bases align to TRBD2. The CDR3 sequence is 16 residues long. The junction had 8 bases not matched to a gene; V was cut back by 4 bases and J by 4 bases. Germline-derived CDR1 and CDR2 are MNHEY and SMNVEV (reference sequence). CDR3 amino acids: CASSSLAGTLYNEQFF. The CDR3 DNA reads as TGTGCCAGCAGTTCCCTAGCGGGAACCCTTTACAATGAGCAGTTCTTC.

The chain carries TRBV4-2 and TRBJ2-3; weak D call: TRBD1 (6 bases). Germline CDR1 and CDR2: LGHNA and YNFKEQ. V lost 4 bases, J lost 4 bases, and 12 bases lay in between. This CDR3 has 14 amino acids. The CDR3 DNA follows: TGTGCCAGCAGCCTCTTAGAGGGGGCAGATACGCAGTATTTT. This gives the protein CASSLLEGADTQYF.

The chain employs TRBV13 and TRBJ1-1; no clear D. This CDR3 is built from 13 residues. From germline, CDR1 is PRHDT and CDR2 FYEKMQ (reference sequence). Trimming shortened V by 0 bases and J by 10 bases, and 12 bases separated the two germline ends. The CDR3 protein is CASSLGVSLSAFF. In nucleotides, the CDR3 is TGTGCCAGCAGCTTAGGCGTCAGTTTGTCAGCTTTCTTT.

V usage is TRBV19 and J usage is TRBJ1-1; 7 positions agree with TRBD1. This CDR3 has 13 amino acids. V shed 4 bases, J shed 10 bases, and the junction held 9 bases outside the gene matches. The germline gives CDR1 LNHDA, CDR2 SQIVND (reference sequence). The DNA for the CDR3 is TGTGCCAGTAGTACCAGGGGGAGGATCGGAGCTTTCTTT. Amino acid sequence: CASSTRGRIGAFF.

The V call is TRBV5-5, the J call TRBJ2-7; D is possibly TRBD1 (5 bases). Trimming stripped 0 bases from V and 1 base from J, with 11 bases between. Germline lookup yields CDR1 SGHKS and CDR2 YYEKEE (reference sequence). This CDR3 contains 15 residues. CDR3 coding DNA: TGTGCCAGCAGCTTGGAACGGACATTTTCCTACGAGCAGTACTTC. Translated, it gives CASSLERTFSYEQYF.

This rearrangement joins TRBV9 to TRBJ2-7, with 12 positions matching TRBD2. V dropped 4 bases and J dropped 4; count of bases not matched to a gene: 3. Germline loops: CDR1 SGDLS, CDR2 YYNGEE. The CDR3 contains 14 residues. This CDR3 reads CASSLGTSGYEQYF. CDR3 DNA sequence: TGTGCCAGCAGCCTGGGGACTAGCGGGTACGAGCAGTACTTC.

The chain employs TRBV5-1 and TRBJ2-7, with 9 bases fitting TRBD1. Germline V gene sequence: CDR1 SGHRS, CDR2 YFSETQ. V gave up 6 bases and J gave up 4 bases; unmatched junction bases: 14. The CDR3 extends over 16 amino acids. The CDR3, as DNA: TGCGCCAGCACCCTGGGTCCTGGACAGGGGAATTACGAGCAGTACTTC. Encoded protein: CASTLGPGQGNYEQYF. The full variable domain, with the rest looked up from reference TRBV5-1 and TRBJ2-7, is KAGVTQTPRYLIKTRGQQVTLSCSPISGHRSVSWYQQTPGQGLQFLFEYFSETQRNKGNFPGRFSGRQFSNSRSEMNVSTLELGDSALYLCASTLGPGQGNYEQYFGPGTRLTVT.

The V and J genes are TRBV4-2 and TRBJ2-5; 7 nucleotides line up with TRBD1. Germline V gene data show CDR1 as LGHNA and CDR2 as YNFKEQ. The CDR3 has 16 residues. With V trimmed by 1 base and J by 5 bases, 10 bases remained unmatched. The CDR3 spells CASSQVPGQMGETQYF. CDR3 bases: TGTGCCAGCAGCCAAGTCCCGGGACAGATGGGGGAGACCCAGTACTTC.

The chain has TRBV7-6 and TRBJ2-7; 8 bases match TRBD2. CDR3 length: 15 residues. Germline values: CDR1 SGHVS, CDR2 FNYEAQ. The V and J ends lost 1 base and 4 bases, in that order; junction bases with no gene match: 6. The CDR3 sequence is CASSLGGTSAYEQYF. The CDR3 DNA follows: TGTGCCAGCAGCTTAGGCGGGACTAGTGCGTACGAGCAGTACTTC.

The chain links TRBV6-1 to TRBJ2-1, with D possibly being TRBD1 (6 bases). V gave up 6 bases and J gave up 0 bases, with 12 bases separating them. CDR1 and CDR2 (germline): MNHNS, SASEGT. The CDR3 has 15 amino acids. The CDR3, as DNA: TGTGCCAGCAGCAGGACAGACAACTCCTACAATGAGCAGTTCTTC. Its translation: CASSRTDNSYNEQFF.

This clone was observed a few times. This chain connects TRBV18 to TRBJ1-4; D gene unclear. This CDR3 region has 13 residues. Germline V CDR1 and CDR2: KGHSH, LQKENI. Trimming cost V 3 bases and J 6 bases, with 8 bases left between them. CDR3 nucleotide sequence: TGTGCCAGCTCACCCGGCGGTCATGAAAAACTGTTTTTT. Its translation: CASSPGGHEKLFF.

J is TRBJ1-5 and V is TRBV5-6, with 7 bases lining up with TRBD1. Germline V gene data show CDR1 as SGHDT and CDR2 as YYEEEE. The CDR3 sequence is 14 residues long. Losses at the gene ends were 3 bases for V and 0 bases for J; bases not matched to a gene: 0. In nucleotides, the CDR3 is TGTGCCAGCAGCTCAGGGGGTAGCAATCAGCCCCAGCATTTT. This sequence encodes CASSSGGSNQPQHF.

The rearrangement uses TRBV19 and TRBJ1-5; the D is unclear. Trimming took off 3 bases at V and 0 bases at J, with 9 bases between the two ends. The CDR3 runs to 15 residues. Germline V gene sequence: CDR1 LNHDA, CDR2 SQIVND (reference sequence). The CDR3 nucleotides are TGTGCCAGTAGTATGACACTCCATAGCAATCAGCCCCAGCATTTT. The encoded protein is CASSMTLHSNQPQHF.

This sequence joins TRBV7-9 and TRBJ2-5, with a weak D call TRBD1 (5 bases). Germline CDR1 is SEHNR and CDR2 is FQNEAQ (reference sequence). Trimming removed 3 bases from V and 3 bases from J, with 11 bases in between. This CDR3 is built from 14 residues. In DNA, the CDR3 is TGTGCCAGCAGCTTTGGACACGGTAAAGAGACCCAGTACTTC. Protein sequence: CASSFGHGKETQYF.

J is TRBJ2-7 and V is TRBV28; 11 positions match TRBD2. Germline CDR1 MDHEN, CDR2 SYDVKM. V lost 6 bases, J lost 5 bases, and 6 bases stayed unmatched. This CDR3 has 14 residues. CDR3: CASSPETSGNEQYF. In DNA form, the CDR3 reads TGTGCCAGCAGCCCCGAGACTAGCGGGAACGAGCAGTACTTC.

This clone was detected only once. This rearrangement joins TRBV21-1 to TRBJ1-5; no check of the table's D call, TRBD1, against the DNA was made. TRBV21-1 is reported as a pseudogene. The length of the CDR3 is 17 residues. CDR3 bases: TGTGCCAGCAGCAAGGACCGGGACAGGGTTGGCAATCAGCCCCAGCATTTT. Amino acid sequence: CASSKDRDRVGNQPQHF.

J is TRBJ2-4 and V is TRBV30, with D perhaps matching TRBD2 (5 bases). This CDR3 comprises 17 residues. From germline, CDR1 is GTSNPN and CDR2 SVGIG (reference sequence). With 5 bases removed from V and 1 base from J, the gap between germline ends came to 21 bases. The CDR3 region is CAWGPPGMTEAKNIQYF. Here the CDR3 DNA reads TGTGCCTGGGGCCCCCCGGGAATGACGGAGGCCAAAAACATTCAGTACTTC.

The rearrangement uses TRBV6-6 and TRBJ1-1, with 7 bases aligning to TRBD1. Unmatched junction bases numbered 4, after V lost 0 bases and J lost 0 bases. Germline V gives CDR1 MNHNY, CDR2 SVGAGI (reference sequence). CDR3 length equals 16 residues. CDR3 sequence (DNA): TGTGCCAGCAGTTACTCTCTCGACAGGGTGAACACTGAAGCTTTCTTT. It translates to CASSYSLDRVNTEAFF.

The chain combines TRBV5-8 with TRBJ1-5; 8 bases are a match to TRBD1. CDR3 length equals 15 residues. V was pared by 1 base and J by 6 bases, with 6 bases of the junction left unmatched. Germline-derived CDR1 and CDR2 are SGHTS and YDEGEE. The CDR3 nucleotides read TGTGCCAGCAGCTTGCAGGGGGCAGGCAGTCAGCCCCAGCATTTT. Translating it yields CASSLQGAGSQPQHF.

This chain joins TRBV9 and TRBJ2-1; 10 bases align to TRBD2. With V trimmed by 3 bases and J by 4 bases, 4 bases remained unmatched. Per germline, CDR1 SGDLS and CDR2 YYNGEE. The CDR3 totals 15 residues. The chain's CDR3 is CASSEGLANYNEQFF. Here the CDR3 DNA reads TGTGCCAGCAGCGAGGGACTAGCGAATTACAATGAGCAGTTCTTC.